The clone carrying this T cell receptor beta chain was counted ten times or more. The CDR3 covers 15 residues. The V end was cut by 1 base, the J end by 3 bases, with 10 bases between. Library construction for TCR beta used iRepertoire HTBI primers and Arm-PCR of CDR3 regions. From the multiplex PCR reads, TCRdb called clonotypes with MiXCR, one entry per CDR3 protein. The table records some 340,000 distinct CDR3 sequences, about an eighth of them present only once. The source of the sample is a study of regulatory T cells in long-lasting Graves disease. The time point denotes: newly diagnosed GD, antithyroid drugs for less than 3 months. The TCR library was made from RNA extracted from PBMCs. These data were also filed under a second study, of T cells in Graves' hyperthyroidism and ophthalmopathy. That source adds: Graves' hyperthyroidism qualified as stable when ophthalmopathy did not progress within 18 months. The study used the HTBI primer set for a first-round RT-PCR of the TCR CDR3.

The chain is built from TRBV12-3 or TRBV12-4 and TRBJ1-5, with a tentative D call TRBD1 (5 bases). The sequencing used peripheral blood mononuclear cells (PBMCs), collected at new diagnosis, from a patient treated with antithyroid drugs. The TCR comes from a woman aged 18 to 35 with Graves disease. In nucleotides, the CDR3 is TGTGCCAGCAGTTTAGGGGACTTAAACAATCAGCCCCAGCATTTT. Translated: CASSLGDLNNQPQHF.